This entry describes one T cell receptor beta chain. Authors' methods: Amplification of reference gene primers provided the estimated nucleated cell counts. Measured with immunoSEQ multiplex PCR; TCRdb has only the in-frame clones, and not every one. V and J calls and clone size come straight from that table; D and trimming were deduced from the DNA. The data hold 90,000 to 150,000 clones, with roughly 70% observed a single time. The sample is drawn from a study of blood T cell repertoires in COVID-19. In the study overall: The United States, Italy and Spain supplied acute and convalescent COVID-19 samples. T cells, B-cell-depleted T cells, or PBMCs supplied cDNA or gDNA.

The CDR3 is made up of 17 amino acids. The V gene end was trimmed by 5 bases and the J gene end by 6 bases; junction bases not matched to a gene: 11. CDR1 is KGHSH, CDR2 LQKENI, per germline. The sequenced sample consisted of peripheral blood. The genes are TRBV18 and TRBJ1-6, with 9 bases lining up with TRBD1. The sequence was obtained from a human donor with acute or convalescent COVID-19. The donor label of this sample is uncertain. The CDR3 sequence: CASSASRTGALNSPLHF. CDR3 DNA: TGTGCCAGCTCAGCCTCTCGGACAGGGGCCCTTAATTCACCCCTCCACTTT. Based on the CDR3 plus reference TRBV18 and TRBJ1-6, the full variable domain is NAGVMQNPRHLVRRRGQEARLRCSPMKGHSHVYWYRQLPEEGLKFMVYLQKENIIDESGMPKERFSAEFPKEGPSILRIQQVVRGDSAAYFCASSASRTGALNSPLHFGNGTRLTVT.